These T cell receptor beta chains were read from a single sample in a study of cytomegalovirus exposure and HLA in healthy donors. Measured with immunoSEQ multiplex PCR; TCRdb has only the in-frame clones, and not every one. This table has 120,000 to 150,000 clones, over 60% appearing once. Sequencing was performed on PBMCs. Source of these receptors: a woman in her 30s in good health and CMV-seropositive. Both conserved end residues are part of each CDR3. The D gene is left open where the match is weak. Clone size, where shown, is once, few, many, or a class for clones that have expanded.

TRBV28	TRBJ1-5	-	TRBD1	TGTGCCAGCAGCCCTTATCACAGGGGGATCAATCAGCCCCAGCATTTT	CASSPYHRGINQPQHF
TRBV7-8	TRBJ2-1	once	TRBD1	TGTGCCAGCAGCTTAGGGATGGGACAGGGCATTGAGCAGTTCTTC	CASSLGMGQGIEQFF
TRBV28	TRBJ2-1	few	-	TGTGCCAGCAGACGGGACTCTGATGAGCAGTTCTTC	CASRRDSDEQFF
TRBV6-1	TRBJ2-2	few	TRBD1	TGTGCCACGGACAGGGGGAACACCGGGGAGCTGTTTTTT	CATDRGNTGELFF
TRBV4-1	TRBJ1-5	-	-	TGCGCCAGCAGCCAAGGAGAGCAGCCCCAGCATTTT	CASSQGEQPQHF
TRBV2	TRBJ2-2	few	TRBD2	TGTGCCAGCATGTACGGGCTAGCGGCCGGGGAGGGGGAGCTGTTTTTT	CASMYGLAAGEGELFF
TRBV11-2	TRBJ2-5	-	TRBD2	TGTGCCAGCAGCCTCCGACTAGCGGGAGGTCCAGAGACCCAGTACTTC	CASSLRLAGGPETQYF
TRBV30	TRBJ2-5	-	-	TGTGCCTGGAGTCCAGAACAGGGACAAGAGACCCAGTACTTC	CAWSPEQGQETQYF
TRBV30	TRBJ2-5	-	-	TGTGCCTGGTCCCAGGGATCTGAGGAGACCCAGTACTTC	CAWSQGSEETQYF
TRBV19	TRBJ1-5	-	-	TGTGCCAGTAGTCATAAGCCTTATAGCAATCAGCCCCAGCATTTT	CASSHKPYSNQPQHF
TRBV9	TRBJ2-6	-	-	TGTGCCAGCAGCGTAGCCAGAACCCCCTCTGGGGCCAACGTCCTGACTTTC	CASSVARTPSGANVLTF